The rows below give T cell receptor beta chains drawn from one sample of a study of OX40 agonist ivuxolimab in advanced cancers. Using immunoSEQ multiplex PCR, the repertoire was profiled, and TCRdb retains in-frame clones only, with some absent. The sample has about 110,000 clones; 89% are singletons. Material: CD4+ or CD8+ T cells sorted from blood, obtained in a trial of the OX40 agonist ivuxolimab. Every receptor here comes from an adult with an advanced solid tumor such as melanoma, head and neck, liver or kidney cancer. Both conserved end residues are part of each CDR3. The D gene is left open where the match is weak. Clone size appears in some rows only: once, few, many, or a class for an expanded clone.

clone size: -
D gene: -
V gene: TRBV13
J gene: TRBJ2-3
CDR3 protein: CASSLGLVTTDTQYF
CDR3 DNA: TGTGCCAGCAGCTTAGGGCTAGTGACAACAGATACGCAGTATTTT

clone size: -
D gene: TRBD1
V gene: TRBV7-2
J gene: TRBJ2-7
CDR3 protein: CASSPLPGQGRYEQYF
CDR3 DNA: TGTGCCAGCAGCCCCCTACCCGGACAGGGCCGATACGAGCAGTACTTC

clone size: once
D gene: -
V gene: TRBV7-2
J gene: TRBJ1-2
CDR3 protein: CASSPRDRGTFNYGYTF
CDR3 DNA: TGTGCCAGCAGCCCACGTGATCGTGGGACCTTTAACTATGGCTACACCTTC

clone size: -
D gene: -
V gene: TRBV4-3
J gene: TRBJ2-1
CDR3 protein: CASSQDTYNEQFF
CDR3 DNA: TGCGCCAGCAGCCAAGATACTTACAATGAGCAGTTCTTC

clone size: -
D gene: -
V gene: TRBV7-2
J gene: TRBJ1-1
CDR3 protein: CASSFEVTVNTEAFF
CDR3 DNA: TGTGCCAGCAGCTTTGAGGTCACAGTGAACACTGAAGCTTTCTTT

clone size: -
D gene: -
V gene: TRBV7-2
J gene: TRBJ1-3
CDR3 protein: CASSFPTGENTIYF
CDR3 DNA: TGTGCCAGCAGCTTCCCGACGGGAGAAAACACCATATATTTT

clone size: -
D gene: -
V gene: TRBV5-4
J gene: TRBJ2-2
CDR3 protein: CASISRTENTGELFF
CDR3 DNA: TGTGCCAGCATCTCTAGGACGGAAAACACCGGGGAGCTGTTTTTT

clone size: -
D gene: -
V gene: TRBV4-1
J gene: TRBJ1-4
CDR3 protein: CASSGGTGRGKLFF
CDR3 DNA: TGCGCCAGCTCTGGGGGGACCGGTCGTGGAAAACTGTTTTTT

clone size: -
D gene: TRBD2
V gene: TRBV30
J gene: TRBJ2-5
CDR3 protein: CAWGTSGRQTQYF
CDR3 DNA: TGTGCCTGGGGGACTAGCGGGCGGCAGACCCAGTACTTC

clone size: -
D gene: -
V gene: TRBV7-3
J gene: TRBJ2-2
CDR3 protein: CASSFRPVGQNTGELFF
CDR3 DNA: TGTGCCAGCAGCTTCAGACCGGTAGGACAGAACACCGGGGAGCTGTTTTTT

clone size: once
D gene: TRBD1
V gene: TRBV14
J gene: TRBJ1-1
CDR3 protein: CASSPLRDSEAFF
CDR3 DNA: TGTGCCAGCAGCCCACTAAGGGACAGTGAAGCTTTCTTT

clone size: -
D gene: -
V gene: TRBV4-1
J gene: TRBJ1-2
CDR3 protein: CASSQERGYGYTF
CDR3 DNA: TGCGCCAGCAGCCAAGAAAGGGGCTATGGCTACACCTTC

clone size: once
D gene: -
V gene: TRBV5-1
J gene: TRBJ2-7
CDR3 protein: CASSVGLRGSSYEQYF
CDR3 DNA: TGCGCCAGCAGCGTAGGTTTGAGGGGAAGCTCCTACGAGCAGTACTTC

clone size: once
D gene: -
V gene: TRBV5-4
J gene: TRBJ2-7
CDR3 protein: CASSLQDGFYEQYF
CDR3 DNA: TGTGCCAGCAGCTTGCAGGACGGATTCTACGAGCAGTACTTC

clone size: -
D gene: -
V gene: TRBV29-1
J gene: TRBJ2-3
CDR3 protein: CSVMGGPYTDTQYF
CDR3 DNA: TGCAGCGTTATGGGAGGACCTTACACAGATACGCAGTATTTT

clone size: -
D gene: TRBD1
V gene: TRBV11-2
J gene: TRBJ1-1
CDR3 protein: CASSSGTGMNTEAFF
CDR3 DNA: TGTGCCAGCAGCTCCGGGACAGGGATGAACACTGAAGCTTTCTTT

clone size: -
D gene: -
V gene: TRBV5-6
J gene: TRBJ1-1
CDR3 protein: CASSSNLQDWNTEAFF
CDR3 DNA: TGTGCCAGCAGCTCGAACCTACAGGACTGGAACACTGAAGCTTTCTTT

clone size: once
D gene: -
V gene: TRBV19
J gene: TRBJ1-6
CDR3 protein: CASSTGGGNSPLHF
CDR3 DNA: TGTGCCAGTAGCACCGGGGGGGGGAATTCACCCCTCCACTTT

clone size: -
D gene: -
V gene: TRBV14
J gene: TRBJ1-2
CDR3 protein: CASSQDVAYGYTF
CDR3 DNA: TGTGCCAGCAGCCAAGATGTGGCCTATGGCTACACCTTC

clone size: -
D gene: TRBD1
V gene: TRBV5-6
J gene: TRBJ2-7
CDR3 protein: CASSLKPGQGAYEQYF
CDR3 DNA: TGTGCCAGCAGCCTAAAACCGGGACAGGGGGCCTACGAGCAGTACTTC

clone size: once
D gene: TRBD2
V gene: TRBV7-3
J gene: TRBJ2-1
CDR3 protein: CASSLGTSSLNEQFF
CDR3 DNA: TGTGCCAGCAGCTTAGGGACTAGTTCTCTAAATGAGCAGTTCTTC

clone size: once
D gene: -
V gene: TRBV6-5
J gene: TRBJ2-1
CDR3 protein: CASSRQTSYNEQFF
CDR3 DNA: TGTGCCAGCAGTCGACAGACCTCCTACAATGAGCAGTTCTTC

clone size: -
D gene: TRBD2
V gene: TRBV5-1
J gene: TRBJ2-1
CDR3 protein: CASSGETSSFYNEQFF
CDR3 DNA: TGCGCCAGCAGCGGGGAGACTAGCAGCTTCTACAATGAGCAGTTCTTC

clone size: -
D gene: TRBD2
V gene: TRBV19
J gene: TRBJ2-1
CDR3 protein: CATQGASGRSSYNEQFF
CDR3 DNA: TGTGCCACCCAAGGAGCTAGCGGGAGGAGCTCCTACAATGAGCAGTTCTTC

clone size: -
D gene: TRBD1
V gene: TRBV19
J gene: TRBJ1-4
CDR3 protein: CASRPDRGSHELFF
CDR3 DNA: TGTGCCAGTAGACCGGACAGGGGGAGTCATGAACTGTTTTTT

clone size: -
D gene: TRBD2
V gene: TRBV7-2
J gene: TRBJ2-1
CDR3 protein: CASSLEASGYNEQFF
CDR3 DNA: TGTGCCAGCAGCTTAGAGGCTAGCGGTTACAATGAGCAGTTCTTC

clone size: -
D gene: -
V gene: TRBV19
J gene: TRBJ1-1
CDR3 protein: CASSDQDARTEAFF
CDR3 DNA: TGTGCCAGTAGTGACCAGGACGCGAGGACTGAAGCTTTCTTT

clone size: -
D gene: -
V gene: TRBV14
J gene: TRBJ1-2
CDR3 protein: CASSLTPNYGYTF
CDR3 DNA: TGTGCCAGCAGCCTGACACCCAACTATGGCTACACCTTC

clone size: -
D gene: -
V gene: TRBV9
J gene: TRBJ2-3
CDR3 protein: CASSVGGGLADTDTQYF
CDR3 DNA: TGTGCCAGCAGCGTAGGAGGAGGGCTTGCCGACACAGATACGCAGTATTTT

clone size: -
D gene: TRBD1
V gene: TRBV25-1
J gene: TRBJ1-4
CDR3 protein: CASSDSGTGYEKLFF
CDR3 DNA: TGTGCCAGCAGTGACTCCGGGACAGGGTATGAAAAACTGTTTTTT

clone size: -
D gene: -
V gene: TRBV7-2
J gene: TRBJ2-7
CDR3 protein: CASSLGTLKSYEQYF
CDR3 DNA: TGTGCCAGCAGCTTAGGAACCCTGAAGTCCTACGAGCAGTACTTC

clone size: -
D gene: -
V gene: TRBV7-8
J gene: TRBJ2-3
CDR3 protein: CASSAKRVDTQYF
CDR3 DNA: TGTGCCAGCAGCGCTAAAAGGGTGGATACGCAGTATTTT

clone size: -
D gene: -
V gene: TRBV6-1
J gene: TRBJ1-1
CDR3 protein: CASSPEPMNTEAFF
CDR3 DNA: TGTGCCAGCAGTCCGGAACCCATGAACACTGAAGCTTTCTTT

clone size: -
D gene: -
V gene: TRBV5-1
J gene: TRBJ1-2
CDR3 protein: CASSLAGDYGYTF
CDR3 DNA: TGCGCCAGCAGCTTGGCAGGTGACTATGGCTACACCTTC

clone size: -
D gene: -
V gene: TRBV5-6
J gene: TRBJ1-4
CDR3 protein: CASSWGLGEKLFF
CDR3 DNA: TGTGCCAGCAGCTGGGGGCTGGGGGAAAAACTGTTTTTT

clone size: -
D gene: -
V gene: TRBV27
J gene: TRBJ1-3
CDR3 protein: CASSLYGVGNTIYF
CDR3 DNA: TGTGCCAGCAGTTTATACGGGGTCGGAAACACCATATATTTT

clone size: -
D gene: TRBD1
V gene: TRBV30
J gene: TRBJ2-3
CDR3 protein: CAWSVRQGVTDTQYF
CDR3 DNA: TGTGCCTGGAGTGTAAGACAGGGGGTTACAGATACGCAGTATTTT

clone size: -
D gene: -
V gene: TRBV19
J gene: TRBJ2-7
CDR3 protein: CASSGDSYSYEQYF
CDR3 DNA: TGTGCCAGTAGTGGTGACAGTTATTCCTACGAGCAGTACTTC

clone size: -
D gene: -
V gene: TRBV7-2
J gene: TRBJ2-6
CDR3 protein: CASSLVTDSSGANVLTF
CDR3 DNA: TGTGCCAGCAGCTTAGTTACCGACAGCTCTGGGGCCAACGTCCTGACTTTC

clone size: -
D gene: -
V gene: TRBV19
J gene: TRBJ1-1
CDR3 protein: CASSRVDSGGTEAFF
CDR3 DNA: TGTGCCAGTAGTCGGGTGGACAGTGGAGGGACTGAAGCTTTCTTT

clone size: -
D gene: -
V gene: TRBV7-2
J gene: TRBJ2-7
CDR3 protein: CASSLAIARFGEQYF
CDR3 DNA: TGTGCCAGCAGCTTAGCGATAGCTAGATTTGGCGAGCAGTACTTC

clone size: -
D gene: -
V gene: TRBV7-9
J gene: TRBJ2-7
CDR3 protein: CASSSPWTGFSYEQYF
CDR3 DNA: TGTGCCAGCAGCTCCCCCTGGACTGGATTTTCCTACGAGCAGTACTTC

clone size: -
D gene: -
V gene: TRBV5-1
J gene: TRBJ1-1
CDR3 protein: CASSPARTPNTEAFF
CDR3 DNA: TGCGCCAGCAGCCCCGCGCGGACACCGAACACTGAAGCTTTCTTT

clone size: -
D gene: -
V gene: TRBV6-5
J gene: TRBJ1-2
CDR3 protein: CASASGADSNYGYTF
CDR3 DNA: TGTGCCAGCGCTTCGGGGGCCGATTCTAACTATGGCTACACCTTC

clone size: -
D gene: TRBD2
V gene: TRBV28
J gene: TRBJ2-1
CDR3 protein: CASRGGEWDNEQFF
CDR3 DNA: TGTGCCAGCAGGGGGGGGGAGTGGGACAATGAGCAGTTCTTC

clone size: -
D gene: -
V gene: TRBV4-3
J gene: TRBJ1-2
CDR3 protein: CASSPGMRDRGFYTF
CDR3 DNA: TGCGCCAGCAGCCCAGGAATGAGGGACCGCGGCTTCTACACCTTC

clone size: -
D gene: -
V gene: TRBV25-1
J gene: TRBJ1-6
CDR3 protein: CASSGPSWSSPLHF
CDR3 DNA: TGTGCCAGCAGTGGTCCAAGTTGGAGTTCACCCCTCCACTTT

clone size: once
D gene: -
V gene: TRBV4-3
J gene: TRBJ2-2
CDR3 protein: CASSRLTGELFF
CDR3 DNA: TGCGCCAGCAGCCGCCTCACCGGGGAGCTGTTTTTT

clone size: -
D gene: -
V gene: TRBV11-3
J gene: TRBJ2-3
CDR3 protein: CASSFRASDTQYF
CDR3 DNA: TGTGCCAGCAGCTTTAGGGCGTCAGATACGCAGTATTTT

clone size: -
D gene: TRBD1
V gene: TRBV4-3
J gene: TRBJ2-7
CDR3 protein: CASSLDTGASSYEQYF
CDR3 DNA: TGCGCCAGCAGCCTCGACACAGGGGCAAGCTCCTACGAGCAGTACTTC

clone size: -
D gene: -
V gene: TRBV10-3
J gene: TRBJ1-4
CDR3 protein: CAISSTGTANEKLFF
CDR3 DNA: TGTGCCATCAGTTCTACCGGGACGGCTAATGAAAAACTGTTTTTT

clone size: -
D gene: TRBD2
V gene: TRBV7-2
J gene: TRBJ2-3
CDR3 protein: CASSWTSEADTQYF
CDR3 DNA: TGTGCCAGCAGCTGGACTAGCGAAGCAGATACGCAGTATTTT

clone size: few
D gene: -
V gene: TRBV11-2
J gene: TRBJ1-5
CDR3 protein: CASSLEVSQPQHF
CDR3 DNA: TGTGCCAGCAGCCTTGAGGTGAGTCAGCCCCAGCATTTT

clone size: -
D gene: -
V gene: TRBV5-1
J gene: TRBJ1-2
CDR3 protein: CASSLERGYDGYTF
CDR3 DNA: TGCGCCAGCAGCTTGGAAAGGGGTTACGATGGCTACACCTTC